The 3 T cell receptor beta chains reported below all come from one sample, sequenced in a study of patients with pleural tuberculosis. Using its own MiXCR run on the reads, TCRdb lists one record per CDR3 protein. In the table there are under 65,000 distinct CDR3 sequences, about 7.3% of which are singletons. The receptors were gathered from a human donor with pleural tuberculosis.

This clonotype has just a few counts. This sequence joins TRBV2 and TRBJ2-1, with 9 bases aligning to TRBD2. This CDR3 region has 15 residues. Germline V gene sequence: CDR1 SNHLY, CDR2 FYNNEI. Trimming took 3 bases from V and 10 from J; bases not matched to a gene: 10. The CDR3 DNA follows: TGTGCCAGCAGTGAGACTAGCGGAGCCGCCAGGGAGCAGTTCTTC. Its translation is CASSETSGAAREQFF.

CDR3 in amino acids: CASSLGTGEGYTF. For the CDR3, the DNA is TGTGCCAGCAGCTTAGGGACAGGGGAAGGCTACACCTTC. The J gene is TRBJ1-2, the V gene TRBV11-1; 9 positions match TRBD1. V lost 1 base and J lost 8; bases outside the gene matches: 2. Per germline, CDR1 SGHAT and CDR2 FQDESV (reference sequence). The length of the CDR3 is 13 residues.

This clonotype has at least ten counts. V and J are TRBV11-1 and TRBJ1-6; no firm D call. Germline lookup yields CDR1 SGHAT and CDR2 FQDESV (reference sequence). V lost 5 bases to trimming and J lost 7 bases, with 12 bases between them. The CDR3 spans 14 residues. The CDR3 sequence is CASSLDGRNSPLHF. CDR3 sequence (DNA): TGTGCCAGCAGCCTCGACGGAAGGAATTCACCCCTCCACTTT.